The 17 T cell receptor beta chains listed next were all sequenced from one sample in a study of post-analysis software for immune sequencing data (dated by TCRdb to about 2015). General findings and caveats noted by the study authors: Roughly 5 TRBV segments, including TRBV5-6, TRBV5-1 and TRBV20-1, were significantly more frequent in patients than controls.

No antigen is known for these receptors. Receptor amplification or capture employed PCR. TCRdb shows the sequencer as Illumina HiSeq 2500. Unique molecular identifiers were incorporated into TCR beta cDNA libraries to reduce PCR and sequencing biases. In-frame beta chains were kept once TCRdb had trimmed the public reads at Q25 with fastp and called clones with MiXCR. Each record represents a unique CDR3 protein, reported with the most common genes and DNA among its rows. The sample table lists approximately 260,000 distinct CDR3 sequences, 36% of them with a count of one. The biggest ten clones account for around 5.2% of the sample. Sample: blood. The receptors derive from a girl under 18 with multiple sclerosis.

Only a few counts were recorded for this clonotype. CDR3 coding DNA: TGTGCCAGCAGCTCCGGGACAGAGAGGGAGACCCAGTACTTC. This encodes CASSSGTERETQYF. V gene TRBV7-9 combines with J gene TRBJ2-5; 7 nucleotides line up with TRBD1. Germline CDR1 and CDR2: SEHNR and FQNEAQ (reference sequence). The CDR3 sequence is 14 residues long. With 4 bases clipped from V and 5 bases from J, the junction kept 7 bases outside the gene matches.

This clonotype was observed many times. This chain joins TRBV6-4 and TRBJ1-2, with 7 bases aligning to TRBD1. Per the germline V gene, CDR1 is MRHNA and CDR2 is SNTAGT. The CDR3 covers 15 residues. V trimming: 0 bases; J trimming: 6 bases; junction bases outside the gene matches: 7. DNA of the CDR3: TGTGCCAGCAGTGACTCTAACAGGGGAATGGATGGCTACACCTTC. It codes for CASSDSNRGMDGYTF.

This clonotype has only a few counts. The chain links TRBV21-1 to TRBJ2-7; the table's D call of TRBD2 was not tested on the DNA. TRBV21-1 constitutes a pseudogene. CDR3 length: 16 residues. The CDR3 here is CASSLNPSESSYEQYF. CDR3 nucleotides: TGTGCCAGCAGCCTAAACCCTAGCGAGAGCTCCTACGAGCAGTACTTC.

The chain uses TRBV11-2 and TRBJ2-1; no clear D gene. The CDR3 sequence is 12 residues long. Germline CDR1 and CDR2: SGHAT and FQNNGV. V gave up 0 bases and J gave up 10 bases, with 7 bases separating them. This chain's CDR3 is CASSLDQGEQFF. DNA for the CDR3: TGTGCCAGCAGCTTAGATCAAGGAGAGCAGTTCTTC.

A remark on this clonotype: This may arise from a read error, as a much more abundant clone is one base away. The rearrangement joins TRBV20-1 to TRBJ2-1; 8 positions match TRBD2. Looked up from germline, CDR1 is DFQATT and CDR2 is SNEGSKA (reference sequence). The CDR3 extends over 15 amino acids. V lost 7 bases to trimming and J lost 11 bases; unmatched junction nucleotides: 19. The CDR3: CSVYPGGRQKNKQFF. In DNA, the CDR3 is TGCAGTGTCTACCCGGGGGGGAGACAAAAGAATAAGCAGTTCTTC.

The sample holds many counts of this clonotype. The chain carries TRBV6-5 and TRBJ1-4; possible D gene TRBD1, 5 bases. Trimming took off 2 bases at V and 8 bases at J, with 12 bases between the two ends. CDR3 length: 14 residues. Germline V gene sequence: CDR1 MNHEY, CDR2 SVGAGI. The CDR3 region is CASSYLGQGEKLFF. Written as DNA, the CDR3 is TGTGCCAGCAGTTACCTAGGGCAGGGCGAAAAACTGTTTTTT.

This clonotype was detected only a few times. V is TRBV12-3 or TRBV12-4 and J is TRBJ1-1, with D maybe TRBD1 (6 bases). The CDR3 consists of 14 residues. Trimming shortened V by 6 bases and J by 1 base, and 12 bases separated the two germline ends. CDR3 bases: TGTGCCAGCAGCCTGCGGGACACGAACACTGAAGCTTTCTTT. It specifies CASSLRDTNTEAFF.

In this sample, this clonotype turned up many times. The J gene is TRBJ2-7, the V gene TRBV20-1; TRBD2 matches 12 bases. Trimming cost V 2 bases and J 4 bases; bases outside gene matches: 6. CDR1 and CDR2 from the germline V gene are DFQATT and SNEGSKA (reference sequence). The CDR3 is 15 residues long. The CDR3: CSARPPTSGRYEQYF. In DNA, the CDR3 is TGCAGTGCTAGACCCCCGACTAGCGGGAGATACGAGCAGTACTTC.

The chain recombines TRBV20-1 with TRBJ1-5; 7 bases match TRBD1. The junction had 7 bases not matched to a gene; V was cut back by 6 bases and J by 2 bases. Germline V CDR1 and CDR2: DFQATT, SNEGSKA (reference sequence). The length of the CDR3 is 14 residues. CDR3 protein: CSATDRARNQPQHF. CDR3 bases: TGCAGTGCCACCGACAGGGCGCGCAATCAGCCCCAGCATTTT.

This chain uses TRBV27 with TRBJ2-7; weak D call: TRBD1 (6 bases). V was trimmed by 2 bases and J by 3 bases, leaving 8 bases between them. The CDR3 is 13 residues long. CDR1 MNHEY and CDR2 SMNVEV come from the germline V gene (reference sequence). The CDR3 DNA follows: TGTGCCAGCAGTTTAGGACAGTTCTACGAGCAGTACTTC. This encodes CASSLGQFYEQYF.

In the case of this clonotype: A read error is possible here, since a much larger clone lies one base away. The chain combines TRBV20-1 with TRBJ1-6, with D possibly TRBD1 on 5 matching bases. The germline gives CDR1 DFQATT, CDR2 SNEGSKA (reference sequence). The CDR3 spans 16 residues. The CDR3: CSASRDDSIRGSPPHF. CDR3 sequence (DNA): TGCAGTGCCTCCCGAGACGACTCAATCCGGGGGTCACCCCCCCACTTT.

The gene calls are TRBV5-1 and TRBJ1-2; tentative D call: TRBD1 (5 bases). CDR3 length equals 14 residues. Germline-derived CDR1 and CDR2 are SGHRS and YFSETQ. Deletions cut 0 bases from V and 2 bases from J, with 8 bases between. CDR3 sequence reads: CASSLDWGNYGYTF. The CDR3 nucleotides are TGCGCCAGCAGCTTGGATTGGGGGAACTATGGCTACACCTTC.

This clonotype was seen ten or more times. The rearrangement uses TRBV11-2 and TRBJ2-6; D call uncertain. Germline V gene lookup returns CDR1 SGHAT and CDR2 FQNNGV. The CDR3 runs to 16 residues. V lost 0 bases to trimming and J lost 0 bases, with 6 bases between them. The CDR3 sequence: CASSLERFSGANVLTF. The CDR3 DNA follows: TGTGCCAGCAGCTTAGAAAGGTTCTCTGGGGCCAACGTCCTGACTTTC.

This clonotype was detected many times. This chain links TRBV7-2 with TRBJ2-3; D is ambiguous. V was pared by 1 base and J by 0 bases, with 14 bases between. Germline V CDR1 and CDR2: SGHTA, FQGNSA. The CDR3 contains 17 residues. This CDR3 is CASSLVPQGLSTDTQYF. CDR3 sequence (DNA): TGTGCCAGCAGCTTAGTTCCTCAAGGCCTGAGCACAGATACGCAGTATTTT.

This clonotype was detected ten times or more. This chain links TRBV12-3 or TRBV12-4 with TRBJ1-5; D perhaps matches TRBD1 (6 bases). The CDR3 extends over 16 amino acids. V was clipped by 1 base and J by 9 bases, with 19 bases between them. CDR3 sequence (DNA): TGTGCCAGCAGTTTAGTGCTCAGGGGTCAGAGGACGCCCCAGCATTTT. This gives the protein CASSLVLRGQRTPQHF.

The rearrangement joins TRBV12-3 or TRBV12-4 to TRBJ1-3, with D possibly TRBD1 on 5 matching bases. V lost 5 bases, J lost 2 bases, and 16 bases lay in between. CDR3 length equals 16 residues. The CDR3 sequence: CASSPVGGATGNTIYF. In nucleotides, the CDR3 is TGTGCCAGCAGTCCGGTCGGAGGGGCGACTGGAAACACCATATATTTT.

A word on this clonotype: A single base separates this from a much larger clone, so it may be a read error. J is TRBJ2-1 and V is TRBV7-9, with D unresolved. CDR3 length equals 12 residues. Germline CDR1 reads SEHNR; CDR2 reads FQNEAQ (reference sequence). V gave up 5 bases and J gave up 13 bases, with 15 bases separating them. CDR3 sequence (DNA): TGTGCCAGCAGCCCGCCCGAGGAGACCCAGTTCTTC. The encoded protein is CASSPPEETQFF.